Presented here are 14 T cell receptor beta chains from one specimen sequenced in a study of CD8 T cells in Susac syndrome (dated by TCRdb to between 2018 and 2021). The library relied on the immunoSEQ multiplex PCR assay. RNA was extracted using the RNeasy kit, and about 0.45 to 1 ug of the RNA was reverse transcribed with random hexamers. The public sequencing data were trimmed at Q25 with fastp and processed into clonotypes with MiXCR by TCRdb, which kept only in-frame beta chains. One record per CDR3 amino acid sequence lists the most common genes and DNA. The table for this sample lists about 140,000 distinct CDR3 sequences; just under 95% of them were counted only once. The top ten clonotypes cover approximately 0.13% of the sample. The sequenced sample was CD4+ T cells from PBMCs. The receptors derive from a human donor with Susac syndrome.

The rearrangement links TRBV5-4 to TRBJ2-7; D possibly uses TRBD1 or TRBD2 (5 bases each). This CDR3 has 14 amino acids. In germline, CDR1 is SGHNT, CDR2 YYREEE (reference sequence). The V end was cut by 4 bases, the J end by 3 bases, with 14 bases between. The CDR3 reads CASSNGTKLYEQYF. The CDR3 DNA reads as TGTGCCAGCAGCAACGGGACGAAACTCTACGAGCAGTACTTC.

The V and J genes are TRBV7-2 and TRBJ2-7; D might be TRBD1 (7 bases). Trimming pared 3 bases from V and 5 bases from J, leaving 14 bases between. CDR1 is SGHTA, CDR2 FQGNSA, per germline. CDR3 length: 14 amino acids. The CDR3 sequence is CASSFSQGGHEQYF. CDR3 nucleotide sequence: TGTGCCAGCAGCTTCAGTCAGGGGGGCCACGAGCAGTACTTC.

For the CDR3, the DNA is TGTGCCAGTACGACGAGGGTGGGCAATCAGCCCCAGCATTTT. As protein: CASTTRVGNQPQHF. V gene TRBV19 combines with J gene TRBJ1-5; D gene uncertain. This CDR3 spans 14 amino acids. V was cut by 7 bases and J by 2 bases, with 12 bases left in between. CDR1 is LNHDA and CDR2 is SQIVND in the germline V gene (reference sequence). The complete variable domain, with remaining parts taken from reference TRBV19 and TRBJ1-5, reads DGGITQSPKYLFRKEGQNVTLSCEQNLNHDAMYWYRQDPGQGLRLIYYSQIVNDFQKGDIAEGYSVSREKKESFPLTVTSAQKNPTAFYLCASTTRVGNQPQHFGDGTRLSIL.

The rearrangement joins TRBV7-2 to TRBJ2-5; D may be TRBD2 (6 bases). V was cut by 3 bases and J by 1 base, with 15 bases left in between. Germline V lookup: CDR1 SGHTA, CDR2 FQGNSA. The CDR3 consists of 16 residues. For the CDR3, the DNA is TGTGCCAGCAGCTTGGATAGCGGAGGGGTCCAAGAGACCCAGTACTTC. It yields the protein CASSLDSGGVQETQYF.

V gene TRBV5-4 combines with J gene TRBJ2-1, with 7 bases aligning to TRBD2. Germline assignment: CDR1 SGHNT and CDR2 YYREEE (reference sequence). V shed 4 bases and J 12 bases; nucleotides not matched to a gene: 10. This CDR3 comprises 13 residues. CDR3 DNA sequence: TGTGCCAGCAGCCTCATGGGGGGGAGTCGGCAGTTCTTC. Translation gives CASSLMGGSRQFF.

The rearrangement uses TRBV9 and TRBJ2-3, with TRBD2 matching over 10 bases. Germline V gene sequence: CDR1 SGDLS, CDR2 YYNGEE. The V and J ends lost 0 bases and 4 bases, in that order; junction bases with no gene match: 5. The CDR3 totals 16 residues. CDR3 sequence (DNA): TGTGCCAGCAGCGTAGCTAGCGGGAGAGTCCCAGATACGCAGTATTTT. This codes for CASSVASGRVPDTQYF.

V usage is TRBV7-2 and J usage is TRBJ2-1, with D perhaps matching TRBD2 (6 bases). Trimming removed 5 bases at V and 1 base at J, with 15 bases between. The CDR3 is made up of 16 amino acids. In germline, CDR1 is SGHTA, CDR2 FQGNSA. The CDR3 region is CASSPAWRESYNEQFF. The CDR3 DNA is TGTGCCAGCAGCCCAGCATGGCGGGAATCCTACAATGAGCAGTTCTTC.

The chain recombines TRBV25-1 with TRBJ2-7, with D possibly TRBD2 on 6 matching bases. This CDR3 comprises 14 residues. Germline lookup yields CDR1 MGHDK and CDR2 SYGVNS. V lost 4 bases to trimming and J lost 4 bases, with 14 bases between them. The CDR3 nucleotides read TGTGCCAGCAGTGGCTTGGGACTTAGTTACGAGCAGTACTTC. It specifies CASSGLGLSYEQYF.

The chain joins TRBV7-2 to TRBJ2-1; weak D call: TRBD1 (5 bases). The germline V gene has CDR1 SGHTA and CDR2 FQGNSA. The CDR3 length is 14 residues. V was cut by 5 bases and J by 6 bases, with 14 bases left in between. The CDR3 is CASSHLWGGNEQFF. The CDR3, as DNA: TGTGCCAGCAGCCACCTTTGGGGCGGCAATGAGCAGTTCTTC.

The chain combines TRBV20-1 with TRBJ1-1; D possibly corresponds to TRBD1 (6 bases). The CDR3 contains 16 residues. Per the germline V gene, CDR1 is DFQATT and CDR2 is SNEGSKA (reference sequence). Trimming took off 0 bases at V and 0 bases at J, with 14 bases between the two ends. The CDR3: CSARERGGGMNTEAFF. The CDR3 DNA reads TGCAGTGCTAGAGAGAGAGGGGGGGGGATGAACACTGAAGCTTTCTTT.

The chain links TRBV24-1 to TRBJ1-5; 7 bases are a match to TRBD1. This CDR3 is built from 17 residues. CDR1 is KGHDR and CDR2 is SFDVKD in the germline V gene. The ends lost 4 bases at V and 1 base at J; junction bases unmatched: 9. The CDR3 region has the DNA TGTGCCACCAGTGACTCGGACAGGTCTGGGAGCAATCAGCCCCAGCATTTT. It yields the protein CATSDSDRSGSNQPQHF.

The rearrangement links TRBV20-1 to TRBJ2-1; possible D gene TRBD2, 6 bases. Deletions cut 5 bases from V and 8 bases from J, with 16 bases between. CDR1 DFQATT and CDR2 SNEGSKA come from the germline V gene (reference sequence). The CDR3 extends over 13 amino acids. CDR3 nucleotide sequence: TGCAGTGCTGCAAAGACTAGGGCCGATGAGCAGTTCTTC. It encodes CSAAKTRADEQFF.

This chain links TRBV12-3 or TRBV12-4 with TRBJ2-4, with D unclear. V was cut by 3 bases and J by 0 bases, with 3 bases left in between. The CDR3 is 13 residues long. DNA for the CDR3: TGTGCCAGCAGTTTGATAGCCAAAAACATTCAGTACTTC. This translates into CASSLIAKNIQYF.

The chain recombines TRBV12-3 or TRBV12-4 with TRBJ2-7; a weak D match, TRBD1 (6 bases). V dropped 4 bases and J dropped 3 bases, with 25 bases sitting between them. This CDR3 is 18 amino acids long. This CDR3 reads CASSSFQPGTRGFYEQYF. The DNA for the CDR3 is TGTGCCAGCAGTTCCTTCCAACCCGGGACAAGGGGGTTCTACGAGCAGTACTTC.